This TCR beta chain emerged from a study of blood T cell repertoires in COVID-19. Here immunoSEQ multiplex PCR was the method, and the copy in TCRdb shows in-frame clones only, minus some. The sample contains under 250,000 clones, 75% to 85% of which appear only once. This clonotype was obtained from a man in his fifties with COVID-19, enrolled during active disease. Sample: peripheral blood.

The CDR3 loop reads CASSSYPGHVSGNTIYF. DNA for the CDR3: TGTGCCAGCAGCTCCTACCCGGGACACGTCTCTGGAAACACCATATATTTT. V usage is TRBV7-8 and J usage is TRBJ1-3; D might be TRBD1 (6 bases). The CDR3 loop spans 17 amino acids. Germline V lookup: CDR1 SGHVS, CDR2 FQNEAQ. The V end lost 4 bases, the J end lost 0 bases, and 16 bases lay between the germline ends.